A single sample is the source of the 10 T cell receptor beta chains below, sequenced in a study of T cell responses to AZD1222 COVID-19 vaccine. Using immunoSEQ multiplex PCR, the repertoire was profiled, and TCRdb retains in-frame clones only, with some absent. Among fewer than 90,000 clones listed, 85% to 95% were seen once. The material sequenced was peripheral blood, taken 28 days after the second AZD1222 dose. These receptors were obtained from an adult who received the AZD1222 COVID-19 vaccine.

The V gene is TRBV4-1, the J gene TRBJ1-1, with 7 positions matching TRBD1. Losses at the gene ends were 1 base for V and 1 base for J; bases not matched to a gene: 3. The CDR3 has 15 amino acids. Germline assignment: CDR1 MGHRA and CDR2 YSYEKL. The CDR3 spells CASSQAGTANTEAFF. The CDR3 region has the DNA TGCGCCAGCAGCCAAGCCGGGACAGCGAACACTGAAGCTTTCTTT.

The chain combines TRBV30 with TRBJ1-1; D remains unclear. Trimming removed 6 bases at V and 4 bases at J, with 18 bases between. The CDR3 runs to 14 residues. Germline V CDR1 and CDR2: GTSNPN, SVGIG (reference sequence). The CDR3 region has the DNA TGTGCCTGCCTCGCTGCTGCTTGGGGCACTGAAGCTTTCTTT. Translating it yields CACLAAAWGTEAFF. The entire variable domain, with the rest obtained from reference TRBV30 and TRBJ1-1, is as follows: SQTIHQWPATLVQPVGSPLSLECTVEGTSNPNLYWYRQAAGRGLQLLFYSVGIGQISSEVPQNLSASRPQDRQFILSSKKLLLSDSGFYLCACLAAAWGTEAFFGQGTRLTVV.

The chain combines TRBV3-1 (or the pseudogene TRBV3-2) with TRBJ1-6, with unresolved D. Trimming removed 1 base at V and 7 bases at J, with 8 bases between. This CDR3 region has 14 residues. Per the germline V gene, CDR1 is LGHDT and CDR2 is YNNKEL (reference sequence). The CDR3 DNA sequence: TGTGCCAGCAGCCAAGGAGGCAGGAATTCACCCCTCCACTTT. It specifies CASSQGGRNSPLHF.

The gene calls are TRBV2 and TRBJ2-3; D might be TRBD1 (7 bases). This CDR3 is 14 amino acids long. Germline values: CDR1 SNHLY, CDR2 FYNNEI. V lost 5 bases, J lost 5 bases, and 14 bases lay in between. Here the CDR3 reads CASSTQGGVDTQYF. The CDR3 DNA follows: TGTGCCAGCAGTACTCAGGGGGGTGTAGATACGCAGTATTTT. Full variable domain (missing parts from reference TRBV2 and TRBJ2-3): EPEVTQTPSHQVTQMGQEVILRCVPISNHLYFYWYRQILGQKVEFLVSFYNNEISEKSEIFDDQFSVERPDGSNFTLKIRSTKLEDSAMYFCASSTQGGVDTQYFGPGTRLTVL.

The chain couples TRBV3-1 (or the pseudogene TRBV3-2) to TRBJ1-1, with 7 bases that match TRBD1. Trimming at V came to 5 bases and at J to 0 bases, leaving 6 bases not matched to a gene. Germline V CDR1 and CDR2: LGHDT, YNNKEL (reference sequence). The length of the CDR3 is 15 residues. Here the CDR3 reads CASSSPGQMNTEAFF. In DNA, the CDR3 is TGTGCCAGCAGCTCACCGGGACAGATGAACACTGAAGCTTTCTTT.

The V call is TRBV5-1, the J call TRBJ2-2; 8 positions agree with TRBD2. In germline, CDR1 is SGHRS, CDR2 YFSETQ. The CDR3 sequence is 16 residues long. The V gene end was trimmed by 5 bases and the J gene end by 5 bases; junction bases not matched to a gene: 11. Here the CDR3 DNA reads TGCGCCAGCAGGCTACAGCGGGAGTCTAGGACCGGGGAGCTGTTTTTT. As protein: CASRLQRESRTGELFF.

The CDR3 sequence is CASSQGGIGNIQYF. DNA of the CDR3: TGTGCCAGCAGCCAAGGGGGGATTGGAAACATTCAGTACTTC. The chain is built from TRBV6-2 or TRBV6-3 and TRBJ2-4; D is perhaps TRBD1 or TRBD2 (6 bases each). With 6 bases removed from V and 6 bases from J, the gap between germline ends came to 15 bases. The length of the CDR3 is 14 residues. Germline lookup yields CDR1 MNHEY and CDR2 SVGEGT.

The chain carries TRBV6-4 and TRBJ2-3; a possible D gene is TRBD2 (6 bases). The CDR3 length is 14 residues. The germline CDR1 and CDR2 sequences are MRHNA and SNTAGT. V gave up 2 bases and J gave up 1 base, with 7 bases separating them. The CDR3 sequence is CASSDERGTDTQYF. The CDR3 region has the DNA TGTGCCAGCAGTGACGAGCGGGGCACAGATACGCAGTATTTT.

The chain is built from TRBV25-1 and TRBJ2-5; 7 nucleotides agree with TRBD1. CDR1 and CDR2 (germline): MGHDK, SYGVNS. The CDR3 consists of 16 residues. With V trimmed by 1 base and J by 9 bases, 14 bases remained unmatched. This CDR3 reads CASSEFRDIEGAAQYF. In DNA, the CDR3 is TGTGCCAGCAGTGAATTTAGGGATATAGAGGGGGCGGCCCAGTACTTC.

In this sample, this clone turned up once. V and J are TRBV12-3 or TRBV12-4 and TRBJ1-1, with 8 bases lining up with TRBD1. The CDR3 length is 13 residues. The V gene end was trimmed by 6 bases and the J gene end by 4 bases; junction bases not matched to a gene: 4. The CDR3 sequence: CASRTGVVTEAFF. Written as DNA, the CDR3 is TGTGCCAGCAGGACAGGGGTGGTCACTGAAGCTTTCTTT.